This entry describes one T cell receptor beta chain. This clonotype was observed many times. Its antigen is currently not known. No much larger clone exists at a distance of one base, and base qualities are not known. The data were taken from a study of tumor-infiltrating lymphocytes in primary liver carcinoma (dated by TCRdb to about 2017). About the study as a whole: Of the five patients, three men and two women aged 30 to 69 years, four had hepatocellular carcinoma and one had combined HCC and intrahepatic cholangiocarcinoma. The tumors of the five patients were staged as T1-T3 N0M0, with maximum diameters ranging from about 4.2 to 11 cm. Each sample produced roughly 3.65 to 7.13 million productive TCRbeta reads, and read depth showed no significant difference between tissue types. For each liver tumor, the study sampled five regions along with adjacent normal tissue and blood, and applied TCRbeta repertoire sequencing, expression microarrays and whole-exome sequencing. A total of some 35 specimens from 5 patients underwent TCRbeta repertoire sequencing, comprising some 25 tumor regions, 5 adjacent noncancerous liver tissues and 5 peripheral blood samples. To link TCRbeta repertoire diversity to the local molecular phenotype, the approximately 26 tumor region samples were profiled with Agilent mRNA microarrays. Repertoires from technical replicates were highly reproducible, with mean shared-clone rates around 0.87 and correlation coefficients above 0.95.

Total RNA and DNA were co-extracted from about 20-30 mg of bulk tissue with the AllPrep DNA/RNA mini kit, without cell sorting. Between November 2015 and early 2016, several patients in China with histopathologically diagnosed primary liver carcinoma had surgical resection. At the time of sampling, the patients were treatment-naive and had chronic HBV infection. Five spatially separated regions were sampled per tumor: superior, inferior, left-lateral and right-lateral poles, plus the tumor centre. Histological examination found more than 80% viable tumor cells in every tumor sample. Fresh tumor and adjacent tissue pieces were bisected, with one half stored in RNAlater at -80 degrees C and the other half sent for histology. A constant-region primer and ProtoScript II reverse transcriptase were used to reverse-transcribe TCRbeta-specific cDNA from approximately 500 ng total RNA. Construction of the TCRbeta libraries relied on three nested rounds of multiplex PCR, following a slightly modified ARM-PCR procedure. The first two PCR rounds used multiplex TRBV1-TRBV30 forward primers with a Cbeta reverse primer, each for 10 cycles. Sample barcodes and Illumina adapters were attached in a final 25-cycle PCR using Deep VentR polymerase. Before sequencing, amplicons between 200 and 500 bp were purified from gel using a QIAquick gel extraction kit. The TCRbeta amplicons were sequenced with 250-bp paired-end reads on an Illumina HiSeq 2500. The study's own analysis went as follows. To recover full CDR3 sequences, reads were quality-trimmed using Trimmomatic v0.33 and paired reads were then merged using FLASH v1.2.11. V, D and J germline segments were assigned to the rearranged TCRbeta sequences using MiGEC v1.2.1b. Clonotype statistics and Shannon-Wiener diversity indices were calculated with VDJtools v1.0.0. Except for diversity analysis, only the 250 most abundant clonotypes of each sample were used in subsequent analyses to reduce sampling bias. The public reads were quality trimmed at Q25 with fastp and then assembled into clones with MiXCR by TCRdb, keeping productive beta chains. Each CDR3 protein gets just one entry, which takes the most common genes and DNA from the rows behind it. The V and J calls follow TCRdb's processing rather than the paper's. Here the sample has more than 95,000 distinct CDR3 sequences; approximately 80% occur a single time. Around 21% of the sample rests with the top ten.

The full study reports these points: The study included only four or five patients, and the authors note findings should be validated in a larger study. Repertoire overlap was higher between tumor regions (mean about 35%) than tumor-adjacent (approximately 17%) or tumor-blood (roughly 14%) pairs, consistent with antigen-driven expansion. Because only the TCR beta chain was sequenced and unpaired alpha chains were not captured, true repertoire diversity is likely underestimated. Bulk unsorted samples precluded comparing CD4+ and CD8+ T cell repertoires. Just about 8-24% of top clones turned up in all five regions of a tumor, which suggests spatial heterogeneity among tumor-infiltrating T cells. Compared with blood, tumors had a significantly larger share of the repertoire taken up by the top 250 clones (p = 0.039).

The junction shows trimming of 2 bases on V and 4 bases on J, and the gene matches do not reach 9 bases of it. CDR1 is given as GTSNPN and CDR2 as SVGIG, both from the germline V gene (reference sequence). The CDR3 goes from the cysteine to the phenylalanine over 16 residues. Only the CDR3 region is kept as DNA, spanning 48 bases read in frame from base 1. The chain couples TRBV30 to TRBJ2-7, and 12 junction bases match TRBD2. The origin of this receptor is a man aged 35-49 years with primary liver carcinoma and hepatitis B virus infection. Sequenced material: liver tumor tissue from sampling region 3. The cell subset or site label, read with the paper, signifies: tumor region T3, left-lateral pole. The CDR3 is CAWSLPGLAGRYEQYF. The DNA sequence follows: TGTGCCTGGAGTCTTCCAGGACTAGCGGGAAGATACGAGCAGTACTTC.